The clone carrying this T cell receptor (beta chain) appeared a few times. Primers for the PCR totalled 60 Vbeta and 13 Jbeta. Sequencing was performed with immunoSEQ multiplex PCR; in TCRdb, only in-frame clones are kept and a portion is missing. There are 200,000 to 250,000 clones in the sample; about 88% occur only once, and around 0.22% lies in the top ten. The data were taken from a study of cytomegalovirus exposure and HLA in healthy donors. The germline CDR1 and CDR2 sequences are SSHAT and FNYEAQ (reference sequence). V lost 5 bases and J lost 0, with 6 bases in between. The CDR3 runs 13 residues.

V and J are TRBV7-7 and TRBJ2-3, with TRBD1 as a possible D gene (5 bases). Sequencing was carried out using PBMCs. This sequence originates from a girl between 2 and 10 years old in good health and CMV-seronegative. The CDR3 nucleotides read TGTGCCAGCAGCCGACAGAGCACAGATACGCAGTATTTT. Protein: CASSRQSTDTQYF.